Detailed here is one T cell receptor (beta chain). The entry originates in a study of blood T cell repertoires in COVID-19. For the study at large: Material from acute and convalescent COVID-19 was sourced from the United States, Italy and Spain.

Repertoires were generated with immunoSEQ multiplex PCR, while TCRdb's copy carries only in-frame clones and drops some. The top ten hold around 2.8% of the sample, which has roughly 280,000 clones, around 93% seen once. The sequencing input was PBMCs or T cells enriched from blood (not recorded which). This TCR derives from a man aged 35 to 55 who had been exposed to COVID-19.

CDR3 nucleotides: TGCGCCAGCCGGACTAGCGACACAGATACGCAGTATTTT. Translation: CASRTSDTDTQYF. The chain has TRBV5-1 and TRBJ2-3; TRBD2 agrees at 9 bases. V gave up 7 bases and J gave up 2 bases; unmatched junction bases: 2. The CDR3 length is 13 residues. The germline gives CDR1 SGHRS, CDR2 YFSETQ.